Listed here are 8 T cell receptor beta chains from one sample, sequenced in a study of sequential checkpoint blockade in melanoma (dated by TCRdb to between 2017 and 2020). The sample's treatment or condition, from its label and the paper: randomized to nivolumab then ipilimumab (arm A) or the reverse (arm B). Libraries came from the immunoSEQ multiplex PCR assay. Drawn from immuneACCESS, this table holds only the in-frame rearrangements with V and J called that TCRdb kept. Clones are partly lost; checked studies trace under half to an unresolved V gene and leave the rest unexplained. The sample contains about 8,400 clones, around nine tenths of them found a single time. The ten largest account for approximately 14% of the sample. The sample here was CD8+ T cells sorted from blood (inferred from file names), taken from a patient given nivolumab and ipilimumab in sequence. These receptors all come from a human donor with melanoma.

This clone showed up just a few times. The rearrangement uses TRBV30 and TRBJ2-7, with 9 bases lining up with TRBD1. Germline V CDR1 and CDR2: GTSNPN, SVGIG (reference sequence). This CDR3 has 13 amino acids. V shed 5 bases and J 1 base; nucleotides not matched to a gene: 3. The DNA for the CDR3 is TGTGCCTGGGGGACAGGGACATCCTACGAGCAGTACGTC. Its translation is CAWGTGTSYEQYV.

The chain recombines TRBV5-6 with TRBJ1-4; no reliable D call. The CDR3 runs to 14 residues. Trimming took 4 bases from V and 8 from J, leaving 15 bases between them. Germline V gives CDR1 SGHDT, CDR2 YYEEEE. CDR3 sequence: CASSPWEGREKLFF. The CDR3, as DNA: TGTGCCAGCAGCCCTTGGGAGGGCAGGGAAAAACTGTTTTTT. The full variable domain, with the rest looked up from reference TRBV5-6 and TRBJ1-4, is DAGVTQSPTHLIKTRGQQVTLRCSPKSGHDTVSWYQQALGQGPQFIFQYYEEEERQRGNFPDRFSGHQFPNYSSELNVNALLLGDSALYLCASSPWEGREKLFFGSGTQLSVL.

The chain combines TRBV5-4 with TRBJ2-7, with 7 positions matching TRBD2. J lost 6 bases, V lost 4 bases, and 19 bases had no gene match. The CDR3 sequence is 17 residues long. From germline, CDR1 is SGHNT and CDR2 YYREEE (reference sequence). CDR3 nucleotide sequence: TGTGCCAGCAGCCCTCCACGGGGGAGGGGTACCCTCAGCGAGCAGTACTTC. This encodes CASSPPRGRGTLSEQYF.

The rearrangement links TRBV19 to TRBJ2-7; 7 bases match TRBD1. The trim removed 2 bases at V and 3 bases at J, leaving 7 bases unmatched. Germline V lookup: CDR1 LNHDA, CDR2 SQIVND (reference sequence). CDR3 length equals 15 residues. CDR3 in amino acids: CASSILKGQHYEQYF. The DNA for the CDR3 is TGTGCCAGTAGTATACTTAAGGGACAGCACTACGAGCAGTACTTC.

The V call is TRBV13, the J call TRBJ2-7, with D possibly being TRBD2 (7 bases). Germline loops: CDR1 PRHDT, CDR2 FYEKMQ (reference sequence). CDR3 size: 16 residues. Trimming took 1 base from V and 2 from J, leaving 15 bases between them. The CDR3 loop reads CASSLAPAGAAYEQYF. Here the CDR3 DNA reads TGTGCCAGCAGCTTAGCGCCCGCGGGGGCCGCCTACGAGCAGTACTTC. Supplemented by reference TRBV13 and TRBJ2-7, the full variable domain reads AAGVIQSPRHLIKEKRETATLKCYPIPRHDTVYWYQQGPGQDPQFLISFYEKMQSDKGSIPDRFSAQQFSDYHSELNMSSLELGDSALYFCASSLAPAGAAYEQYFGPGTRLTVT.

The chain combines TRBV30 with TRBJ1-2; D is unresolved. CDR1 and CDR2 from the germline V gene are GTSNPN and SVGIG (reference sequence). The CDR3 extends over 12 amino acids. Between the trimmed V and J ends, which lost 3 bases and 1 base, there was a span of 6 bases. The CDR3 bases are TGTGCCTGGAGCGGAGATAACTATGGCTACACCTTC. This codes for CAWSGDNYGYTF.

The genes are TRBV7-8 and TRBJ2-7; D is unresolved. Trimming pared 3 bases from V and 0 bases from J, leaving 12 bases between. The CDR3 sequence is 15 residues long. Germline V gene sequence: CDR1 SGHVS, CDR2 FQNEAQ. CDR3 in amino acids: CASSLWAGHSYEQYV. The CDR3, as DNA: TGTGCCAGCAGCTTGTGGGCAGGTCACTCCTACGAGCAGTACGTC.

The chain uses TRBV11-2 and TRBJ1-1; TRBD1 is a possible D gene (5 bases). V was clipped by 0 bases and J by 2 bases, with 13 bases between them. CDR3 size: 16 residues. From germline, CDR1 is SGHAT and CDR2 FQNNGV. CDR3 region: CASSLDSGGGNTEAFF. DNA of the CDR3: TGTGCCAGCAGCTTAGATTCGGGGGGAGGAAACACTGAAGCTTTCTTT.